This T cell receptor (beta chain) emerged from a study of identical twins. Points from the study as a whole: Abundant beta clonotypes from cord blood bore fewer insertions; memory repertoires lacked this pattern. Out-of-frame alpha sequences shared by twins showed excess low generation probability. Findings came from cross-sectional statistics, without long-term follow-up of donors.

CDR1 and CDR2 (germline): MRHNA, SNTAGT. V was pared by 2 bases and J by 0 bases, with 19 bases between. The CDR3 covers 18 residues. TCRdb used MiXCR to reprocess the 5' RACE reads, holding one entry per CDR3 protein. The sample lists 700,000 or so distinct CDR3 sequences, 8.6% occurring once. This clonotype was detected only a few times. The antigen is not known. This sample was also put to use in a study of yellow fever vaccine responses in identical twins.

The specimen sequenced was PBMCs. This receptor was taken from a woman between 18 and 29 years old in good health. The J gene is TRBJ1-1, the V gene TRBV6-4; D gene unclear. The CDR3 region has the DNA TGTGCCAGCAGTGACGCTCGTAGTCAGAAGGTTCTGAACACTGAAGCTTTCTTT. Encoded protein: CASSDARSQKVLNTEAFF.